The 20 T cell receptor beta chains in this list originate from one sample, sequenced in a study of response to subunit inactivated influenza vaccine. TCRdb called the RT-PCR reads again in MiXCR, with one record for every CDR3 protein. This sample has roughly 700,000 distinct CDR3 sequences, with approximately 15% found just once. The source material was PBMCs from blood, sampled 14 to 15 days before vaccination. The receptors were gathered from a man aged 50 or older who received an inactivated influenza vaccine.

This clonotype turned up a few times. This rearrangement joins TRBV4-3 to TRBJ1-2; 8 bases are a match to TRBD1. Per germline, CDR1 LGHNA and CDR2 YSLEER. V dropped 1 base and J dropped 2; count of bases not matched to a gene: 3. The CDR3 totals 15 residues. This CDR3 is CASSQGPGGNYGYTF. CDR3 in DNA: TGCGCCAGCAGCCAAGGTCCAGGGGGCAACTATGGCTACACCTTC.

This clonotype turned up a few times. This chain uses TRBV29-1 with TRBJ2-2; 8 nucleotides align to TRBD1. The V and J ends lost 5 bases and 2 bases, in that order; junction bases with no gene match: 7. The CDR3 sequence is 15 residues long. Germline values: CDR1 SQVTM, CDR2 ANQGSEA. CDR3 bases: TGCAGCGTTCGCCGGGACAGGCCTAACACCGGGGAGCTGTTTTTT. Translated: CSVRRDRPNTGELFF.

In its sample, this clonotype was seen many times. The V and J genes are TRBV4-3 and TRBJ1-2; 8 positions agree with TRBD1. Germline assignment: CDR1 LGHNA and CDR2 YSLEER. The CDR3 contains 16 residues. Unmatched junction bases numbered 17, after V lost 4 bases and J lost 10 bases. CDR3 sequence: CASSLSSAGTGNPYTF. The CDR3 nucleotides are TGCGCCAGCAGCCTCTCCTCGGCGGGGACAGGAAACCCCTACACCTTC.

The rearrangement joins TRBV4-2 to TRBJ2-7, with 11 bases matching TRBD1. V lost 4 bases to trimming and J lost 1 base; unmatched junction nucleotides: 3. The CDR3 totals 15 residues. Germline V gene lookup returns CDR1 LGHNA and CDR2 YNFKEQ. The CDR3 sequence is CASSPDRGQSYEQYF. The CDR3 DNA follows: TGTGCCAGCAGCCCGGACAGGGGGCAGTCCTACGAGCAGTACTTC.

V gene TRBV7-9 combines with J gene TRBJ1-4; D remains ambiguous. Trimming shortened V by 1 base and J by 8 bases, and 14 bases separated the two germline ends. Per the germline V gene, CDR1 is SEHNR and CDR2 is FQNEAQ (reference sequence). CDR3 length: 15 amino acids. The CDR3 is CASSLGGGAEEKLFF. DNA of the CDR3: TGTGCCAGCAGCTTAGGCGGAGGCGCGGAGGAAAAACTGTTTTTT.

The chain recombines TRBV10-3 with TRBJ2-7; D is ambiguous. Trimming left V 4 bases short and J 2 bases short, with 6 bases between. Germline-derived CDR1 and CDR2 are ENHRY and SYGVKD. The CDR3 runs 12 residues. CDR3 DNA sequence: TGTGCCATCAGTGGGCCGGCCTACGAGCAGTACTTC. Translating gives CAISGPAYEQYF.

The V gene is TRBV19, the J gene TRBJ2-1; tentative D call: TRBD2 (6 bases). In germline, CDR1 is LNHDA, CDR2 SQIVND (reference sequence). This CDR3 spans 15 amino acids. V was trimmed by 3 bases and J by 0 bases, leaving 9 bases between them. The CDR3 DNA sequence: TGTGCCAGTAGTATCCTAGCGAACTCCTACAATGAGCAGTTCTTC. It yields the protein CASSILANSYNEQFF.

The gene calls are TRBV12-3 or TRBV12-4 and TRBJ1-1, with D maybe TRBD1 (5 bases). This CDR3 contains 12 residues. V lost 8 bases and J lost 1, with 8 bases in between. The CDR3 DNA reads as TGTGCCAGCCACAGGACGAACACTGAAGCTTTCTTT. This sequence encodes CASHRTNTEAFF.

This clonotype was counted ten times or more. V gene TRBV4-3 combines with J gene TRBJ2-1; 14 bases align to TRBD2. The CDR3 has 15 residues. V lost 4 bases and J lost 13; bases outside the gene matches: 9. From germline, CDR1 is LGHNA and CDR2 YSLEER. CDR3 nucleotide sequence: TGCGCCAGCAGCCCCAGACTAGCGGGAGGGACATATCAGTTCTTC. Translation gives CASSPRLAGGTYQFF.

The chain links TRBV7-2 to TRBJ2-2, with 8 bases aligning to TRBD2. The J segment lost 5 bases and the V segment lost 1 base, leaving 3 bases of the junction unmatched. The CDR3 covers 15 residues. Looked up from germline, CDR1 is SGHTA and CDR2 is FQGNSA. CDR3 nucleotide sequence: TGTGCCAGCAGCTTAGTCCAGCGGGGGACCGGGGAGCTGTTTTTT. Its protein product is CASSLVQRGTGELFF.

This clonotype was detected only a few times. V gene TRBV7-9 combines with J gene TRBJ2-3, with 9 bases that match TRBD2. Germline assignment: CDR1 SEHNR and CDR2 FQNEAQ (reference sequence). The CDR3 has 16 residues. V shed 5 bases and J 8 bases; nucleotides not matched to a gene: 14. The CDR3 DNA is TGTGCCAGCAGCCTCGGGACTAGCAGCCCAGGGGGTACGCAGTATTTT. This codes for CASSLGTSSPGGTQYF.

J is TRBJ2-3 and V is TRBV28, with 7 nucleotides matching TRBD2. Germline CDR1 reads MDHEN; CDR2 reads SYDVKM. This CDR3 spans 18 amino acids. Trimming at V came to 2 bases and at J to 1 base, leaving 12 bases not matched to a gene. The CDR3 sequence is CASSLKLFGGGRTDTQYF. CDR3 DNA: TGTGCCAGCAGTTTAAAGCTTTTCGGCGGGGGACGCACAGATACGCAGTATTTT.

The genes are TRBV6-1 and TRBJ2-2, with 16 bases that match TRBD2. Trimming at V came to 5 bases and at J to 6 bases, leaving 6 bases not matched to a gene. From germline, CDR1 is MNHNS and CDR2 SASEGT. This CDR3 spans 17 amino acids. CDR3 residues: CASSPLGLAGGPGELFF. As DNA, the CDR3 is TGTGCCAGCAGTCCCCTGGGACTAGCGGGAGGGCCCGGGGAGCTGTTTTTT.

The J gene is TRBJ2-5, the V gene TRBV4-3; D may correspond to TRBD1 or TRBD2 (6 bases each). Per germline, CDR1 LGHNA and CDR2 YSLEER. This CDR3 spans 16 amino acids. Trimming pared 4 bases from V and 5 bases from J, leaving 20 bases between. Here the CDR3 reads CASSRLGGGVAETQYF. The DNA of the CDR3 is TGCGCCAGCAGCCGCCTAGGAGGGGGAGTTGCCGAGACCCAGTACTTC.

There are a few counts of this clonotype. The genes are TRBV4-3 and TRBJ2-2, with D possibly TRBD1 on 6 matching bases. The CDR3 sequence is 13 residues long. Germline values: CDR1 LGHNA, CDR2 YSLEER. V was trimmed by 8 bases and J by 4 bases, leaving 11 bases between them. CDR3 DNA sequence: TGCGCCAGCGCCCTAGGGGGCACCGGGGAGCTGTTTTTT. This gives the protein CASALGGTGELFF.

The chain uses TRBV14 and TRBJ2-1; TRBD1 is a possible D gene (6 bases). Germline V lookup: CDR1 SGHDN, CDR2 FVKESK. CDR3 length: 19 residues. Trimming removed 2 bases from V and 7 bases from J, with 27 bases in between. CDR3 DNA sequence: TGTGCCAGCAGCCAATTCTTGGGAAACAGGGCCACTACCTCTAATGAGCAGTTCTTC. Its translation is CASSQFLGNRATTSNEQFF. The full variable domain, rest sourced from reference TRBV14 and TRBJ2-1, is EAGVTQFPSHSVIEKGQTVTLRCDPISGHDNLYWYRRVMGKEIKFLLHFVKESKQDESGMPNNRFLAERTGGTYSTLKVQPAELEDSGVYFCASSQFLGNRATTSNEQFFGPGTRLTVL.

This chain connects TRBV9 to TRBJ2-1; D is undetermined. Trimming removed 4 bases from V and 0 bases from J, with 14 bases in between. CDR3 length: 16 amino acids. Germline CDR1 reads SGDLS; CDR2 reads YYNGEE. The CDR3 bases are TGTGCCAGCAGCTCCGCCCCGGGTAGCTCCTACAATGAGCAGTTCTTC. Translation: CASSSAPGSSYNEQFF. Filled out from reference TRBV9 and TRBJ2-1, the complete variable domain reads DSGVTQTPKHLITATGQRVTLRCSPRSGDLSVYWYQQSLDQGLQFLIQYYNGEERAKGNILERFSAQQFPDLHSELNLSSLELGDSALYFCASSSAPGSSYNEQFFGPGTRLTVL.

This chain uses TRBV7-9 with TRBJ1-1; 10 bases line up with TRBD1. Per the germline V gene, CDR1 is SEHNR and CDR2 is FQNEAQ (reference sequence). The V segment lost 5 bases and the J segment 5 bases; nucleotides outside the gene matches: 8. The CDR3 totals 15 residues. The CDR3 loop reads CASSPTGGAGTEAFF. The CDR3 region has the DNA TGTGCCAGCAGCCCGACAGGGGGCGCTGGGACTGAAGCTTTCTTT.

The chain links TRBV19 to TRBJ2-2, with 7 bases lining up with TRBD1. The junction had 13 bases not matched to a gene; V was cut back by 9 bases and J by 6 bases. The germline V gene encodes CDR1 LNHDA and CDR2 SQIVND (reference sequence). This CDR3 is built from 15 residues. CDR3 coding DNA: TGTGCCAGCCGGGACAGTATTAAGGTGGCCGGGGAGCTGTTTTTT. It encodes CASRDSIKVAGELFF.

This clonotype was seen more than once but under ten times. The chain has TRBV28 and TRBJ2-7, with 8 positions matching TRBD1. The CDR3 has 14 amino acids. The germline CDR1 and CDR2 sequences are MDHEN and SYDVKM. The V segment lost 7 bases and the J segment 2 bases; nucleotides outside the gene matches: 7. CDR3 residues: CASTQDRATYEQYF. The CDR3 DNA reads as TGTGCCAGCACCCAGGACAGGGCGACCTACGAGCAGTACTTC.